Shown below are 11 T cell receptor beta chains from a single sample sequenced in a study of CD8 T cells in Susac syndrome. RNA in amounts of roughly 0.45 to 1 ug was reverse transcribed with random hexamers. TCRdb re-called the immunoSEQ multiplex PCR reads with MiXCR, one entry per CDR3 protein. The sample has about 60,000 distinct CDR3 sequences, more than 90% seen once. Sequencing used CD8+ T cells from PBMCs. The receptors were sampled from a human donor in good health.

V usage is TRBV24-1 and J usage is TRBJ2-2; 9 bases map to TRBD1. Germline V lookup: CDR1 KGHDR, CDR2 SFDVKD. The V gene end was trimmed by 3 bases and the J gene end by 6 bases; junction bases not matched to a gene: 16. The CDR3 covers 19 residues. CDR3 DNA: TGTGCCACCAGTGATCTACCCCTCGGGACAGGGAGGATTCCCGGGGAGCTGTTTTTT. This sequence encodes CATSDLPLGTGRIPGELFF.

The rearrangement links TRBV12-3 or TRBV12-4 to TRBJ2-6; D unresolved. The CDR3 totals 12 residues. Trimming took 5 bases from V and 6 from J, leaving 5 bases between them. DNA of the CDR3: TGTGCCAGCAGTCTGGAGGCCAACGTCCTGACTTTC. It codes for CASSLEANVLTF.

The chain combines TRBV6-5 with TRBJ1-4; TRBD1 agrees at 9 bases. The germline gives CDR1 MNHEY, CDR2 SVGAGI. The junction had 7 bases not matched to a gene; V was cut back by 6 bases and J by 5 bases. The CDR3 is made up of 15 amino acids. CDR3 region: CASRSRDRANEKLFF. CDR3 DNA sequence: TGTGCCAGCAGGTCCCGGGACAGGGCCAATGAAAAACTGTTTTTT.

CDR3 in amino acids: CASSPKLINTEAFF. CDR3 DNA sequence: TGTGCCAGCAGCCCCAAGCTGATTAACACTGAAGCTTTCTTT. This rearrangement joins TRBV3-1 to TRBJ1-1; D not certain. Germline CDR1 is LGHDT and CDR2 is YNNKEL (reference sequence). This CDR3 contains 14 residues. V lost 4 bases to trimming and J lost 2 bases, with 11 bases between them.

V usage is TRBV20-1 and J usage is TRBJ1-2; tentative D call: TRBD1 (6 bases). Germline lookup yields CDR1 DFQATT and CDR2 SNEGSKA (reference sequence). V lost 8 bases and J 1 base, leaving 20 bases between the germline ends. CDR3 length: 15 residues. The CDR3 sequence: CSSNRPDRINYGYTF. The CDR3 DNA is TGCAGTTCCAACAGGCCCGACAGGATTAACTATGGCTACACCTTC.

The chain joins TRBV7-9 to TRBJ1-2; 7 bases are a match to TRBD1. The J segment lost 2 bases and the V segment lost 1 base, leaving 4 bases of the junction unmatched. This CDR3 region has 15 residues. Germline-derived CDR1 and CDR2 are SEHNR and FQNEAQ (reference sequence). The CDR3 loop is CASSLGTGENYGYTF. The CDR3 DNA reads TGTGCCAGCAGCTTAGGAACAGGGGAAAACTATGGCTACACCTTC.

CDR3 region: CASSSGRARGNQPQHF. Here the CDR3 DNA reads TGTGCCAGCAGTTCCGGAAGAGCCCGGGGCAATCAGCCCCAGCATTTT. The chain uses TRBV6-6 and TRBJ1-5; D gene ambiguous. Deletions cut 4 bases from V and 2 bases from J, with 15 bases between. Germline values: CDR1 MNHNY, CDR2 SVGAGI (reference sequence). The CDR3 covers 16 residues.

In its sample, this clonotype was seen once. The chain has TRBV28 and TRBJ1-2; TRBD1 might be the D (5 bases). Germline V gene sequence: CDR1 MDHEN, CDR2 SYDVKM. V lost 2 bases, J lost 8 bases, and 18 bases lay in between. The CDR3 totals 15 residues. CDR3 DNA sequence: TGTGCCAGCAGTTTAGTAGACCGGGGACGGGAGGGCTACACCTTC. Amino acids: CASSLVDRGREGYTF.

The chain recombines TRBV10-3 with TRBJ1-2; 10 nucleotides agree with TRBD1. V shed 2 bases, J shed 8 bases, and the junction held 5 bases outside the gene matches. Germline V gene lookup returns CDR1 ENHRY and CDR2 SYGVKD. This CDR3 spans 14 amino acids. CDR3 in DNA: TGTGCCATCAGTGAGAGGGGACAGGGGCTCGGCTACACCTTC. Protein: CAISERGQGLGYTF.

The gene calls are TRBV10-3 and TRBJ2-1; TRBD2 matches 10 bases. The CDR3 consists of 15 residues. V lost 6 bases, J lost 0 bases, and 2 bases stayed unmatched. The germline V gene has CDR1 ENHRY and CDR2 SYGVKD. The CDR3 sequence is CAISVAGGSYNEQFF. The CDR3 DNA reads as TGTGCCATCAGCGTAGCGGGGGGCTCCTACAATGAGCAGTTCTTC.

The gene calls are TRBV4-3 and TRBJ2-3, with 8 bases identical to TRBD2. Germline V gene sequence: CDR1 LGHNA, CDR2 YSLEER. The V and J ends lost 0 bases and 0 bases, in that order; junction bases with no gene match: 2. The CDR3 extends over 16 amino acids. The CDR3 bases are TGCGCCAGCAGCCAAGATTCGGGGGGGAGCACAGATACGCAGTATTTT. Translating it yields CASSQDSGGSTDTQYF.